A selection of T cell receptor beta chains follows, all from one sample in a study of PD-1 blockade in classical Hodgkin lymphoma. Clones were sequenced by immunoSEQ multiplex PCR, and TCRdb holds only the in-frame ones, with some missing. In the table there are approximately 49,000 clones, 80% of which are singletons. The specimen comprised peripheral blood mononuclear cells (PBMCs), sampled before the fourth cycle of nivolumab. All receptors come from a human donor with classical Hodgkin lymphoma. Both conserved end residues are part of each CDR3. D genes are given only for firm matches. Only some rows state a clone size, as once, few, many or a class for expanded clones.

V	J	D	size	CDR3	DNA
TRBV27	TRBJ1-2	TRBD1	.	CASSLRKPRTGPYGYTF	TGTGCCAGCAGTTTGAGAAAACCTCGGACAGGGCCCTATGGCTACACCTTC
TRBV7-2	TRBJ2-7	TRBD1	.	CASSLGAGGIYEQYF	TGTGCCAGCAGCTTAGGGGCAGGGGGCATATACGAGCAGTACTTC
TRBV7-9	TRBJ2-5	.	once	CASSWPGTQETQYF	TGTGCCAGCAGCTGGCCCGGAACCCAAGAGACCCAGTACTTC
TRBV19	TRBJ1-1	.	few	CASTPGRMNTEAFF	TGTGCCAGTACCCCGGGACGTATGAACACTGAAGCTTTCTTT
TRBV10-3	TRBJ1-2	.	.	CATTEQSNYGYTF	TGTGCCACGACAGAACAATCTAACTATGGCTACACCTTC
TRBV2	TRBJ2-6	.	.	CASSRLSGANVLTF	TGTGCCAGCAGTAGGCTCTCTGGGGCCAACGTCCTGACTTTC
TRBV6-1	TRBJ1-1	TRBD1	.	CATRTGATSTEAFF	TGTGCCACCCGGACAGGGGCCACGTCGACTGAAGCTTTCTTT
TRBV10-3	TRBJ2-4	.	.	CAISESEGSAKNIQYF	TGTGCCATCAGTGAGTCGGAGGGGTCAGCCAAAAACATTCAGTACTTC
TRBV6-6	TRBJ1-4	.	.	CASRRPDEKLFF	TGTGCCAGCAGAAGACCTGATGAAAAACTGTTTTTT
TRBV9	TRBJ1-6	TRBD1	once	CASSVEQGRSYNSPLHF	TGTGCCAGCAGCGTAGAACAGGGGCGCTCGTATAATTCACCCCTCCACTTT
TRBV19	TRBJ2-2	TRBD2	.	CASSMTSGGFTGELFF	TGTGCCAGTAGTATGACTAGCGGGGGGTTCACCGGGGAGCTGTTTTTT
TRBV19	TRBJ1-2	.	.	CASTLGTERTMVGYTF	TGTGCCAGTACCCTCGGGACTGAAAGGACTATGGTCGGCTACACCTTC
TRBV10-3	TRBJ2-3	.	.	CAISTAGTDTQYF	TGTGCCATCAGTACAGCGGGCACAGATACGCAGTATTTT
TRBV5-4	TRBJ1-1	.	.	CASSLGPLTENTEAFF	TGTGCCAGCAGCTTGGGGCCCTTAACAGAGAACACTGAAGCTTTCTTT
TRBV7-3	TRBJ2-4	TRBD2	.	CASSFTTSGTSGRASKNIQYF	TGTGCCAGCAGCTTTACCACCTCCGGGACTAGCGGGAGGGCCTCCAAAAACATTCAGTACTTC
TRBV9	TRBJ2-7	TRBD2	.	CASSVAVGGPYEQYF	TGTGCCAGCAGCGTAGCCGTGGGAGGGCCCTACGAGCAGTACTTC
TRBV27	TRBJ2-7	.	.	CASSPGGHPGEQYF	TGTGCCAGCAGCCCGGGTGGTCACCCCGGCGAGCAGTACTTC
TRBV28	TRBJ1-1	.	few	CASSFLSMNTEAFF	TGTGCCAGCAGTTTCCTGAGCATGAACACTGAAGCTTTCTTT
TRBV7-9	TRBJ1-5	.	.	CASSLSGGRQPQHF	TGTGCCAGCAGCTTATCGGGGGGCCGGCAGCCCCAGCATTTT
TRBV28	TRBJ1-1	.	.	CASSLASGATEAFF	TGTGCCAGCAGTTTGGCTTCAGGGGCTACTGAAGCTTTCTTT
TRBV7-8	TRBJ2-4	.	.	CASSLAGSGGSSAKNIQYF	TGTGCCAGCAGCTTGGCGGGGTCAGGGGGATCGTCCGCCAAAAACATTCAGTACTTC
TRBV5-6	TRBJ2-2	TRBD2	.	CASSPSGMGTGELFF	TGTGCCAGCAGCCCTAGCGGGATGGGGACCGGGGAGCTGTTTTTT
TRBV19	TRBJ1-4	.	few	CASSIRGGKLFF	TGTGCCAGTAGTATAAGGGGGGGAAAACTGTTTTTT
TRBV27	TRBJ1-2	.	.	CASSLTPHGSRYGYTF	TGTGCCAGCAGTCTGACCCCTCACGGGTCCCGCTATGGCTACACCTTC